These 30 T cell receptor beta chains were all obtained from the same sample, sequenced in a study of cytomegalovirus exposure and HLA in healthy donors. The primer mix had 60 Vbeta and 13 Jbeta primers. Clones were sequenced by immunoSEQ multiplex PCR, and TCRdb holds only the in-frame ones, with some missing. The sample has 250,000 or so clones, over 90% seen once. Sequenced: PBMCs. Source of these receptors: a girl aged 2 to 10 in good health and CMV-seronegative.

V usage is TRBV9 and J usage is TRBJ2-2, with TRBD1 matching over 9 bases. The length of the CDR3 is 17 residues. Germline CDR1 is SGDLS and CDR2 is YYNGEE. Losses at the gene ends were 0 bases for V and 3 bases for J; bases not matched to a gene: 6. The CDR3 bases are TGTGCCAGCAGCGTAGGACAGGGGGGTGCGTACACCGGGGAGCTGTTTTTT. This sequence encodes CASSVGQGGAYTGELFF.

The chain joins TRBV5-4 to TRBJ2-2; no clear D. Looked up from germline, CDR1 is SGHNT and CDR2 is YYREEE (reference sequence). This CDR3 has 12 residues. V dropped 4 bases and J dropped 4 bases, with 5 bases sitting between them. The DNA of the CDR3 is TGTGCCAGCAGCCCGAGCACCGGGGAGCTGTTTTTT. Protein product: CASSPSTGELFF.

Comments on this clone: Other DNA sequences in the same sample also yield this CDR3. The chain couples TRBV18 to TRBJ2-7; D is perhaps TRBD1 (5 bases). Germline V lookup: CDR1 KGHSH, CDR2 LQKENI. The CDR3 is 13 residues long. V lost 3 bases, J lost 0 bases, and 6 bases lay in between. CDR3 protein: CASSPRGSYEQYF. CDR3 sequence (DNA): TGTGCCAGCTCACCTAGGGGCTCCTACGAGCAGTACTTC.

This chain's CDR3 is CSVGTGERPQHF. In nucleotides, the CDR3 is TGCAGCGTCGGGACAGGCGAACGGCCCCAGCATTTT. The chain links TRBV29-1 to TRBJ1-5; TRBD1 matches at 8 bases. Germline CDR1 reads SQVTM; CDR2 reads ANQGSEA. V lost 6 bases, J lost 9 bases, and 7 bases stayed unmatched. This CDR3 contains 12 residues.

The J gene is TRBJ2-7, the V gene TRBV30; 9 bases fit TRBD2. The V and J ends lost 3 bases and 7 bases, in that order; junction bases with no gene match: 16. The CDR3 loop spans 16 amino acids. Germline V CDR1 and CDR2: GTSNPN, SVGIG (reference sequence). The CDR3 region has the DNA TGTGCCTGGAGAGACCAGTGGGGTAGCGGGGGTTGGGAGCAGTACTTC. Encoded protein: CAWRDQWGSGGWEQYF.

CDR3 protein: CAWSKGQGNQPQHF. For the CDR3, the DNA is TGTGCCTGGAGTAAGGGACAGGGCAATCAGCCCCAGCATTTT. The chain carries TRBV30 and TRBJ1-5; 8 bases map to TRBD1. The trim removed 2 bases at V and 2 bases at J, leaving 2 bases unmatched. From germline, CDR1 is GTSNPN and CDR2 SVGIG (reference sequence). The CDR3 length is 14 residues. The variable domain in full, with the rest retrieved from reference TRBV30 and TRBJ1-5, is SQTIHQWPATLVQPVGSPLSLECTVEGTSNPNLYWYRQAAGRGLQLLFYSVGIGQISSEVPQNLSASRPQDRQFILSSKKLLLSDSGFYLCAWSKGQGNQPQHFGDGTRLSIL.

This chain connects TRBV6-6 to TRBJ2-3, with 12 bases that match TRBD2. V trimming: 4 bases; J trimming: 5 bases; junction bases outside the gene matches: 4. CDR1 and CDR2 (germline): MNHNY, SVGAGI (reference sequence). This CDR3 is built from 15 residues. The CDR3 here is CASSSWTSGVDTQYF. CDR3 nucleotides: TGTGCCAGCAGTTCCTGGACTAGCGGGGTAGATACGCAGTATTTT.

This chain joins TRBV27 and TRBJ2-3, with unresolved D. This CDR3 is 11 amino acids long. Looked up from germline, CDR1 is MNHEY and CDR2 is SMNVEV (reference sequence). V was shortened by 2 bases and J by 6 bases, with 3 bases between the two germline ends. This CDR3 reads CASSLADTQYF. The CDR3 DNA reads TGTGCCAGCAGTTTAGCGGATACGCAGTATTTT.

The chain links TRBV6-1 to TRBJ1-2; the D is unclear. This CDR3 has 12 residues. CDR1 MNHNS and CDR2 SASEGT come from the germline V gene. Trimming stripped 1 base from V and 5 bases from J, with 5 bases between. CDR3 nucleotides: TGTGCCAGCAGTGAAGGTGCGTATGGCTACACCTTC. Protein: CASSEGAYGYTF.

The CDR3 region has the DNA TGTGCCAGCAGCGTTGACCAGGGGGCGAACAATCAGCCCCAGCATTTT. Translating it yields CASSVDQGANNQPQHF. V is TRBV7-9 and J is TRBJ1-5; 8 positions agree with TRBD1. Losses at the gene ends were 5 bases for V and 3 bases for J; bases not matched to a gene: 9. The CDR3 spans 16 residues. Germline CDR1 is SEHNR and CDR2 is FQNEAQ (reference sequence).

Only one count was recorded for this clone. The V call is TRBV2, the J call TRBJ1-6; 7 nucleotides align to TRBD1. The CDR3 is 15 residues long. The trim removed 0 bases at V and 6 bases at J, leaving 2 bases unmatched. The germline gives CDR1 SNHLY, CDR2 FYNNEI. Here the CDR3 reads CASSEAGTANSPLHF. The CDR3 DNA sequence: TGTGCCAGCAGTGAAGCGGGGACAGCTAATTCACCCCTCCACTTT.

The chain's CDR3 is CASSDSASLDTQYF. The CDR3 region has the DNA TGTGCCAGCAGTGACTCTGCTAGCCTGGATACGCAGTATTTT. The chain is built from TRBV25-1 and TRBJ2-3, with D possibly being TRBD2 (5 bases). The V end lost 3 bases, the J end lost 6 bases, and 13 bases lay between the germline ends. This CDR3 is built from 14 residues. Germline CDR1 and CDR2: MGHDK and SYGVNS.

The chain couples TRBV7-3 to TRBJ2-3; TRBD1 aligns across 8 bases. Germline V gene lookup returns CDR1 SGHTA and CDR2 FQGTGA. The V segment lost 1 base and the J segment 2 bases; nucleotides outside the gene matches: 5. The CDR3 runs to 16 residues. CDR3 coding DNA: TGTGCCAGCAGCTTAAACGCGGACAGGGCCACAGATACGCAGTATTTT. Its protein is CASSLNADRATDTQYF.

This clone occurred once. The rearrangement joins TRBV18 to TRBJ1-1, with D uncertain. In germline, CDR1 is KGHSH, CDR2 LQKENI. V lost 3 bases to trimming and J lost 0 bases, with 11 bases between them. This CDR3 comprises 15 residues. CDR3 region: CASSPAEGMNTEAFF. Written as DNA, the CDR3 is TGTGCCAGCTCACCCGCGGAGGGTATGAACACTGAAGCTTTCTTT.

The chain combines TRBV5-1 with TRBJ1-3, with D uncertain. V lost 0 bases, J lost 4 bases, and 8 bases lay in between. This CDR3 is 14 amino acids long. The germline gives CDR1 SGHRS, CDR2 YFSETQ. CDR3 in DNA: TGCGCCAGCAGCTTGGCTTCCAGGGGAAACACCATATATTTT. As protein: CASSLASRGNTIYF.

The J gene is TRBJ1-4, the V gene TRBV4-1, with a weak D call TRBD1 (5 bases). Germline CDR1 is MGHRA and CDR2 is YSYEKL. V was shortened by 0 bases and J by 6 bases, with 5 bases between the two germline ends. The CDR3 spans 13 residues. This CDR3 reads CASSQEGDEKLFF. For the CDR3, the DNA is TGCGCCAGCAGCCAAGAAGGGGATGAAAAACTGTTTTTT.

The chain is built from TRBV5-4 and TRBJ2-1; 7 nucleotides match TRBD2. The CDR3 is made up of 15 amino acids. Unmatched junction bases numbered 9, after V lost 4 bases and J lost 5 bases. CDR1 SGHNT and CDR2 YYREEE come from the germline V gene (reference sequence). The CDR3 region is CASSLGTTTNNEQFF. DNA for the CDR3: TGTGCCAGCAGCCTGGGGACTACGACAAACAATGAGCAGTTCTTC.

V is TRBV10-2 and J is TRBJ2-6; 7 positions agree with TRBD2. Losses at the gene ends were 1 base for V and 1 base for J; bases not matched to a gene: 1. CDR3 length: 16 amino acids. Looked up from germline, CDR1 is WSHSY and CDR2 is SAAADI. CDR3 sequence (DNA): TGCGCCAGCAGTGAGTGGGGAGGGTCTGGGGCCAACGTCCTGACTTTC. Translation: CASSEWGGSGANVLTF.

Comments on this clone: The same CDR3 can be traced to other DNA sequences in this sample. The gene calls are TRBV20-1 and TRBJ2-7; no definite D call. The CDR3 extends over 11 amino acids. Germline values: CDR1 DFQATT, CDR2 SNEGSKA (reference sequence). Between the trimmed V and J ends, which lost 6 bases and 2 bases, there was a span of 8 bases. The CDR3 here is CSASGTYEQYF. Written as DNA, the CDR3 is TGCAGTGCCTCCGGTACCTACGAGCAGTACTTC.

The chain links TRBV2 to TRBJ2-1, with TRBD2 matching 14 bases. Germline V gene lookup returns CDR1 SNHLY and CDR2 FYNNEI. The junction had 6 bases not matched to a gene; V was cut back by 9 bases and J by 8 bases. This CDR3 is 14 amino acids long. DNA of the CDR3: TGTGCCAGGACTAGCGGGGGGGCTTTGGATGAGCAGTTCTTC. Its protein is CARTSGGALDEQFF.

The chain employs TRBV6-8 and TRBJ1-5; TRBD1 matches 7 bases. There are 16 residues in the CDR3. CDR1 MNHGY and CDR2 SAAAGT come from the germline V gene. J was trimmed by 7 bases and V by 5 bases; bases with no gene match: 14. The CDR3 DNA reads TGTGCCAGCAGTCCCACCCGGGACAGTTGGTTCCAGCCCCAGCATTTT. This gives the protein CASSPTRDSWFQPQHF.

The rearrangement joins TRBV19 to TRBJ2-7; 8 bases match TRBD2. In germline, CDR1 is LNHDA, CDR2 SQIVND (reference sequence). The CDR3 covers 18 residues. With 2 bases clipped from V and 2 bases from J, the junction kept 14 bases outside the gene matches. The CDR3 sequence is CASSIWVAGRIDTYEQYF. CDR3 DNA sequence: TGTGCCAGTAGTATATGGGTAGCGGGGCGAATAGACACCTACGAGCAGTACTTC.

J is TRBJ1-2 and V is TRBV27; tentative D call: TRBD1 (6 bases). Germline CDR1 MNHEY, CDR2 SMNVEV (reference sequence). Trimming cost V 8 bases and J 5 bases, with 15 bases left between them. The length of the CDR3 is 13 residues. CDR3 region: CASLGGGPYGYTF. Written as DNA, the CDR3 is TGTGCCAGCCTCGGGGGGGGGCCTTATGGCTACACCTTC.

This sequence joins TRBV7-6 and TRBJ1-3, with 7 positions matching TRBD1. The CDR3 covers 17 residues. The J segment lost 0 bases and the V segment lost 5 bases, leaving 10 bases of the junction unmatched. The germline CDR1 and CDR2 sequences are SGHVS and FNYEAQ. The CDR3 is CASSPNRGRSSGNTIYF. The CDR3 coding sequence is TGTGCCAGCAGCCCGAACAGGGGCCGGAGCTCTGGAAACACCATATATTTT. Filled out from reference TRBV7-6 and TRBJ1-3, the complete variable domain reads GAGVSQSPRYKVTKRGQDVALRCDPISGHVSLYWYRQALGQGPEFLTYFNYEAQQDKSGLPNDRFSAERPEGSISTLTIQRTEQRDSAMYRCASSPNRGRSSGNTIYFGEGSWLTVV.

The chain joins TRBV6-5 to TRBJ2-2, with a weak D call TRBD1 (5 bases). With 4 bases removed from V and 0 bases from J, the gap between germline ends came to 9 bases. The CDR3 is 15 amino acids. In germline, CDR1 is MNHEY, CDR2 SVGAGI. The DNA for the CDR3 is TGTGCCAGCAGTTGGACACTTCCGAACACCGGGGAGCTGTTTTTT. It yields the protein CASSWTLPNTGELFF.

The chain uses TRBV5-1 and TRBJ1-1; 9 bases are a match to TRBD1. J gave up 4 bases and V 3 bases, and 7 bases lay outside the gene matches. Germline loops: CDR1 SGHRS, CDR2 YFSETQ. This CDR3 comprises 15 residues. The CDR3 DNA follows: TGCGCCAGCAGCTGGGGGACAGGGAAGATCACTGAAGCTTTCTTT. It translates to CASSWGTGKITEAFF.

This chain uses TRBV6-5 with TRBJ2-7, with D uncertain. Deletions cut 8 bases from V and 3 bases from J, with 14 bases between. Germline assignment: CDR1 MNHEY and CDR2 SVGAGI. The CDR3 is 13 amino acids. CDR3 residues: CASRRELFYEQYF. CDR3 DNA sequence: TGTGCCAGCCGTAGAGAGCTCTTCTACGAGCAGTACTTC.

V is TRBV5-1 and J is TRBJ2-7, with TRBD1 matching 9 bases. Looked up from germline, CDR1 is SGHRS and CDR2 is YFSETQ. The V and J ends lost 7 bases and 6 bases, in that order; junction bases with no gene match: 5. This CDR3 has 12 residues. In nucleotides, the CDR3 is TGCGCCAGCCGCCGACAGGGGGGCGAGCAGTACTTC. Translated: CASRRQGGEQYF. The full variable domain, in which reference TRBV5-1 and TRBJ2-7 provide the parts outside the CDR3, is KAGVTQTPRYLIKTRGQQVTLSCSPISGHRSVSWYQQTPGQGLQFLFEYFSETQRNKGNFPGRFSGRQFSNSRSEMNVSTLELGDSALYLCASRRQGGEQYFGPGTRLTVT.

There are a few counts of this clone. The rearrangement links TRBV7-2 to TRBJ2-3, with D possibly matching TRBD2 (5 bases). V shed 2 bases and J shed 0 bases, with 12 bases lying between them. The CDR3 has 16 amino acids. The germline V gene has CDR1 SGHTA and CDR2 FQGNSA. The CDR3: CASSLPTTKSTDTQYF. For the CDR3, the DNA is TGTGCCAGCAGCTTACCGACGACTAAAAGCACAGATACGCAGTATTTT.

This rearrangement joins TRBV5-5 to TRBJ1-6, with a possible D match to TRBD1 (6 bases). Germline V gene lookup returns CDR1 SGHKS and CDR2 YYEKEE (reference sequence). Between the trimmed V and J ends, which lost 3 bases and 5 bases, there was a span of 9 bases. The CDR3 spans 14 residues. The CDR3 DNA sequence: TGTGCCAGCAGCTACGGGACACATAATTCACCCCTCCACTTT. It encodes CASSYGTHNSPLHF. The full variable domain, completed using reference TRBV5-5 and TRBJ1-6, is DAGVTQSPTHLIKTRGQQVTLRCSPISGHKSVSWYQQVLGQGPQFIFQYYEKEERGRGNFPDRFSARQFPNYSSELNVNALLLGDSALYLCASSYGTHNSPLHFGNGTRLTVT.